This T cell receptor beta chain was profiled in a study of blood T cell repertoires in COVID-19 (dated by TCRdb to the early 2020s). For context, the study as a whole: Collaborator samples came from the United States, Italy and Spain and covered acute and convalescent phases of COVID-19. The repertoires were made available in a free public database intended to serve as a resource for research on the immune response to SARS-CoV-2. Where HLA class I and class II types were available, the types were taken from metadata supplied by the sample provider, not from assay-based typing. Samples were obtained from the ongoing ImmuneRACE study (first 160 participants) and from about 1,300 subjects provided by 6 global collaborators. Deeply sampled blood TCRbeta repertoires from subjects exposed to, actively infected with, or recovered from COVID-19 were included in the dataset. Sample metadata almost always included a de-identified subject ID, COVID-19 status, age in years and sex. The prospective study material was composed of cDNA or gDNA derived from T cells, B-cell-depleted T cells, or PBMCs.

About this clone: Its antigen remains unidentified. Per-base qualities were not stored, and no clone one base away is much larger.

Each collaborating institution followed its own protocols to collect whole blood in K2EDTA tubes. For TCRbeta analysis, collaborators shipped samples in one of three forms: frozen whole blood, isolated PBMCs, or DNA extracted from either of those sample types. Including cysteine and phenylalanine, the CDR3 has 13 amino acids. The sequence is cut down to CDR3 DNA, 39 bases in frame from base 1. V drops 3 bases and J drops 5 bases, leaving 10 bases in between. Looking up the germline V gene yields CDR1 MNHNS and CDR2 SASEGT. Broad study findings and their caveats: How much clinical and demographic metadata was included differed by source and by participant, and the metadata was provided uncurated.

TCRbeta CDR3 regions were amplified from genomic DNA by means of the immunoSEQ Assay, a bias-controlled multiplex PCR. The study's processing was this. The number of nucleated cells in each sample was estimated by amplification of reference gene primers within the assay. Sequence reads were collapsed and filtered to measure the absolute abundance of every unique TCRbeta CDR3 rearrangement. Productive Simpson clonality was computed per sample as the square root of Simpson's diversity index over productive rearrangements. TCRdb holds this immuneACCESS table with in-frame rearrangements only. Some clones are missing; in checked studies, unresolved V genes explain under half, and the rest has no known cause. V and J calls and clone size follow that table, whereas D and trimming were derived from the DNA. Across this sample there are roughly 52,000 clones, with 80% to 90% seen only once. More than 3.5% of the sample comes from the top ten.

Sequenced: peripheral blood. The chain is assembled from TRBV6-1 and TRBJ1-2, with the D gene too uncertain to name. The TCR comes from a man aged 50-59 years with acute or convalescent COVID-19. The DNA reads as follows: TGTGCCAGCAGTGAGGGCAGCACTTATGGCTACACCTTC. The encoded protein is CASSEGSTYGYTF.